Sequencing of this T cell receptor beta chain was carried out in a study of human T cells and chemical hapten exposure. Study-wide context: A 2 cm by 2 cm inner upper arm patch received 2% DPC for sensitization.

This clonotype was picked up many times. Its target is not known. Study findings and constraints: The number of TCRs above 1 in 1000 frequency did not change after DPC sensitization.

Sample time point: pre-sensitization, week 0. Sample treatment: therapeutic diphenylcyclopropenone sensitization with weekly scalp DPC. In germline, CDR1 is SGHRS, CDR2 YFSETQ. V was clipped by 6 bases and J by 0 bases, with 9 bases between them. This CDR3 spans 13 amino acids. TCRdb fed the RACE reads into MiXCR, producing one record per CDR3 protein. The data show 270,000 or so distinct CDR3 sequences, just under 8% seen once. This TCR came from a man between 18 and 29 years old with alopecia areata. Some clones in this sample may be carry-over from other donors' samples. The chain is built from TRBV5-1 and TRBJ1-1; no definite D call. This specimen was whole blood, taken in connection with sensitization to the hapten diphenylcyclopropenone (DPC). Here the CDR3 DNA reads TGCGCCAGCAAATGGACCTTGAACACTGAAGCTTTCTTT. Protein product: CASKWTLNTEAFF.